Below are 20 T cell receptor beta chains sequenced from a single sample in a study of PD-L1 blockade in urothelial cancer. The assay was immunoSEQ multiplex PCR, and TCRdb's table has in-frame clones only and misses some. Here the sample spans roughly 110,000 clones, approximately 89% being singletons. Stated time point: peripheral blood 6 weeks after treatment start. The sequencing used PBMCs, collected around atezolizumab (anti-PD-L1) treatment. These receptors originate from a man in his fifties or sixties with urothelial cancer.

V and J are TRBV6-5 and TRBJ2-5, with 9 bases lining up with TRBD1. V lost 2 bases, J lost 3 bases, and 4 bases stayed unmatched. The CDR3 has 15 residues. CDR1 is MNHEY, CDR2 SVGAGI, per germline. The CDR3 here is CASSYGGQGKETQYF. In DNA form, the CDR3 reads TGTGCCAGCAGTTACGGGGGACAGGGTAAAGAGACCCAGTACTTC.

The chain couples TRBV7-9 to TRBJ2-7; TRBD2 is a possible D gene (6 bases). There are 17 residues in the CDR3. Deletions cut 5 bases from V and 0 bases from J, with 20 bases between. Germline lookup yields CDR1 SEHNR and CDR2 FQNEAQ (reference sequence). CDR3 sequence (DNA): TGTGCCAGCAGCGCCACCCGGGGCGGGGTCCCCTCCTACGAGCAGTACTTC. Its protein is CASSATRGGVPSYEQYF.

By share, this clone counts as medium-sized (0.01 to 0.1%). The rearrangement uses TRBV2 and TRBJ2-7; TRBD1 aligns across 8 bases. Losses at the gene ends were 5 bases for V and 0 bases for J; bases not matched to a gene: 3. The CDR3 runs 14 residues. Per the germline V gene, CDR1 is SNHLY and CDR2 is FYNNEI. The CDR3: CASSSGQVSYEQYF. The CDR3 bases are TGTGCCAGCAGTTCGGGACAGGTCTCCTACGAGCAGTACTTC.

Details on this clone: Relative to the germline gene, one junction end is altered; a read error may explain this. The chain uses TRBV7-9 and TRBJ2-4; TRBD1 matches at 7 bases. This CDR3 is 12 amino acids long. Germline-derived CDR1 and CDR2 are SEHNR and FQNEAQ (reference sequence). Here the CDR3 reads CASSPGTDLGSF. DNA for the CDR3: TGTGCCAGCAGCCCGGGGACAGATTTGGGCTCCTTC.

The chain carries TRBV29-1 and TRBJ1-4; TRBD1 might be the D (5 bases). Trimming removed 3 bases at V and 3 bases at J, with 17 bases between. The CDR3 loop spans 16 amino acids. Germline-derived CDR1 and CDR2 are SQVTM and ANQGSEA. Here the CDR3 reads CSVDPWRGQANEKLFF. The CDR3, as DNA: TGCAGCGTTGATCCCTGGAGGGGTCAGGCTAATGAAAAACTGTTTTTT.

The chain links TRBV25-1 to TRBJ2-3; 9 nucleotides align to TRBD1. The CDR3 spans 13 residues. Germline V gene lookup returns CDR1 MGHDK and CDR2 SYGVNS. The CDR3 DNA reads as TGTTCAACCGGGACAGGGAGCACAGATACGCAGTATTTT. Protein product: CSTGTGSTDTQYF.

The chain combines TRBV4-3 with TRBJ1-2, with 8 bases fitting TRBD1. The CDR3 is 15 amino acids. The V gene's germline CDR1 is LGHNA and CDR2 YSLEER. V shed 0 bases, J shed 8 bases, and the junction held 8 bases outside the gene matches. CDR3 bases: TGCGCCAGCAGCCAAGATTCTCAGGGGGCGCGAGGCTACACCTTC. Encoded protein: CASSQDSQGARGYTF.

The V gene is TRBV11-2, the J gene TRBJ2-7; a possible D gene is TRBD1 (6 bases). Germline V gene sequence: CDR1 SGHAT, CDR2 FQNNGV. The CDR3 extends over 14 amino acids. The V end lost 0 bases, the J end lost 6 bases, and 12 bases lay between the germline ends. CDR3 in amino acids: CASSLETGPGEQYF. The CDR3 nucleotides are TGTGCCAGCAGCTTAGAGACAGGCCCCGGCGAGCAGTACTTC.

The chain links TRBV15 to TRBJ2-7; maybe TRBD1 (5 bases). The CDR3 extends over 14 amino acids. The germline CDR1 and CDR2 sequences are LNHNV and YYDKDF (reference sequence). Trimming shortened V by 3 bases and J by 1 base, and 10 bases separated the two germline ends. CDR3 sequence (DNA): TGTGCCACCAGCAGCTTCAGACAGTCCTACGAGCAGTACTTC. It encodes CATSSFRQSYEQYF.

The chain joins TRBV7-2 to TRBJ2-1; TRBD2 matches at 8 bases. Germline lookup yields CDR1 SGHTA and CDR2 FQGNSA. This CDR3 is 15 amino acids long. V trimming: 4 bases; J trimming: 4 bases; junction bases outside the gene matches: 6. CDR3 nucleotide sequence: TGTGCCAGCAGCTCCGAAGTAGCGGGATACAATGAGCAGTTCTTC. Translating gives CASSSEVAGYNEQFF.

This rearrangement joins TRBV5-4 to TRBJ2-4; D is perhaps TRBD2 (5 bases). Trimming pared 5 bases from V and 8 bases from J, leaving 11 bases between. CDR3 length equals 12 residues. Germline CDR1 is SGHNT and CDR2 is YYREEE (reference sequence). CDR3 DNA sequence: TGTGCCAGCAGTGACGTGGAGGACATTCAGTACTTC. This encodes CASSDVEDIQYF. The variable domain in full, with the rest retrieved from reference TRBV5-4 and TRBJ2-4, is ETGVTQSPTHLIKTRGQQVTLRCSSQSGHNTVSWYQQALGQGPQFIFQYYREEENGRGNFPPRFSGLQFPNYSSELNVNALELDDSALYLCASSDVEDIQYFGAGTRLSVL.

The chain is built from TRBV5-1 and TRBJ2-1; 13 nucleotides align to TRBD2. Germline CDR1 is SGHRS and CDR2 is YFSETQ. The CDR3 loop spans 15 amino acids. The ends lost 4 bases at V and 15 bases at J; junction bases unmatched: 13. The CDR3: CASSEQLAGGQSGFF. The CDR3 nucleotides are TGCGCCAGCAGCGAACAACTAGCGGGGGGGCAGTCGGGGTTCTTC.

V gene TRBV28 combines with J gene TRBJ2-7; maybe TRBD2 (5 bases). The CDR3 consists of 14 residues. Trimming cost V 0 bases and J 0 bases, with 6 bases left between them. Germline CDR1 reads MDHEN; CDR2 reads SYDVKM. This chain's CDR3 is CASSLWGSSYEQYF. The CDR3 DNA is TGTGCCAGCAGTTTATGGGGGAGCTCCTACGAGCAGTACTTC.

The chain employs TRBV6-5 and TRBJ1-2; weak D call: TRBD1 (5 bases). Deletions cut 2 bases from V and 4 bases from J, with 17 bases between. Germline CDR1 reads MNHEY; CDR2 reads SVGAGI. The CDR3 extends over 16 amino acids. The CDR3 DNA follows: TGTGCCAGCAGTTACCCTGTCGGCCAGGGCGTCTATGGCTACACCTTC. Protein sequence: CASSYPVGQGVYGYTF.

V usage is TRBV6-4 and J usage is TRBJ2-1; 9 bases match TRBD2. V gave up 6 bases and J gave up 5 bases; unmatched junction bases: 8. CDR3 length equals 15 residues. The germline CDR1 and CDR2 sequences are MRHNA and SNTAGT. The CDR3 DNA is TGTGCCAGCAGGCGGGAGGGCCTCCTCGACAATGAGCAGTTCTTC. Its protein is CASRREGLLDNEQFF.

The gene calls are TRBV4-3 and TRBJ2-5; maybe TRBD2 (6 bases). CDR1 and CDR2 (germline): LGHNA, YSLEER. The length of the CDR3 is 16 residues. V lost 2 bases, J lost 4 bases, and 17 bases lay in between. The CDR3 loop reads CASSQWRDERAETQYF. The DNA of the CDR3 is TGCGCCAGCAGCCAATGGAGGGATGAGCGGGCAGAGACCCAGTACTTC.

The chain links TRBV19 to TRBJ1-6; no reliable D call. The V gene's germline CDR1 is LNHDA and CDR2 SQIVND (reference sequence). This CDR3 contains 14 residues. Trimming shortened V by 2 bases and J by 9 bases, and 11 bases separated the two germline ends. The CDR3 DNA follows: TGTGCCAGTAGTATAACGCGGTGGAGTTCACCCCTCCACTTT. As protein: CASSITRWSSPLHF.

This clone was found once. The chain links TRBV2 to TRBJ1-2; D might be TRBD1 (5 bases). The germline V gene encodes CDR1 SNHLY and CDR2 FYNNEI. CDR3 size: 13 residues. V was pared by 8 bases and J by 8 bases, with 18 bases between. The CDR3 bases are TGTGCCAGCCAGACAGAGAGAGGCTCCGGCTACACCTTC. As protein: CASQTERGSGYTF.

Details on this clone: Germline is not matched at one junction end, which may reflect a read error. The gene calls are TRBV19 and TRBJ1-2; 7 positions match TRBD1. From germline, CDR1 is LNHDA and CDR2 SQIVND (reference sequence). The CDR3 spans 12 residues. The CDR3 protein is CASSRDSSMQSF. Written as DNA, the CDR3 is TGTGCCAGTTCCCGGGACAGCTCAATGCAAAGCTTC.

The rearrangement uses TRBV29-1 and TRBJ1-5; TRBD1 agrees at 10 bases. The junction had 4 bases not matched to a gene; V was cut back by 7 bases and J by 4 bases. The CDR3 runs 13 residues. Germline values: CDR1 SQVTM, CDR2 ANQGSEA. The CDR3 DNA is TGCAGCGCTGGACAGGGGGTAAATCAGCCCCAGCATTTT. Its protein is CSAGQGVNQPQHF.